This record covers a single TCR beta chain. CD8+ and CD4+ T cells taken from blood had their TCR beta sequenced. Patients with stable or active relapsing-remitting disease, all of them treatment-naive, made up the multiple sclerosis controls. Negative isolation yielded CD8+ and CD4+ T cells; FACS enriched TEMRA cells. The sample originates from a study of CD8 T cells in Susac syndrome. This CDR3 has 12 residues. The germline gives CDR1 SEHNR, CDR2 FQNEAQ (reference sequence). Between the trimmed V and J ends, which lost 7 bases and 1 base, there was a span of 7 bases. RNA in amounts of about 0.5 to 1 ug was reverse transcribed with random hexamers. Across 54 Vbeta and 13 Jbeta, immunoSEQ multiplex PCR amplified TCR beta CDR3. Each CDR3 protein gets one entry after TCRdb re-called the immunoSEQ multiplex PCR reads with MiXCR. The data contain some 200,000 distinct CDR3 sequences, around nine tenths of them singletons.

The rearrangement uses TRBV7-9 and TRBJ1-1; D is unclear. The sequence was collected from a human donor with multiple sclerosis. Material: CD8+ T cells from PBMCs. The CDR3 DNA is TGTGCCAGCACTGGGCGGAACACTGAAGCTTTCTTT. It translates to CASTGRNTEAFF.